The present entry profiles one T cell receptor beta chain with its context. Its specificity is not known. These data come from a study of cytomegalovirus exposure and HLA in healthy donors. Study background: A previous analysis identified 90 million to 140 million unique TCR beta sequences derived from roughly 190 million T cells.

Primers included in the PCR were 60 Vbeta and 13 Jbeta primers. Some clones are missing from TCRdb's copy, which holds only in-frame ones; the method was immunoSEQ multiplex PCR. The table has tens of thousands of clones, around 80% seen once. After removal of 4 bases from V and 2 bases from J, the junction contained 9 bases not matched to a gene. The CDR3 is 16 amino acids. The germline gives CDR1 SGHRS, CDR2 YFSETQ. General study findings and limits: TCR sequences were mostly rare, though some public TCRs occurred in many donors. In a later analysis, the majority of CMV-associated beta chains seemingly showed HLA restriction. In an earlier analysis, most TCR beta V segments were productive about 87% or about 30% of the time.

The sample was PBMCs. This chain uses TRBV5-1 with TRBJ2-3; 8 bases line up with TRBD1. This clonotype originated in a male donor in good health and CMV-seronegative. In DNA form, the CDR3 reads TGCGCCAGCAGCGTGGGACAGGCAGTTTTCACAGATACGCAGTATTTT. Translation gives CASSVGQAVFTDTQYF.